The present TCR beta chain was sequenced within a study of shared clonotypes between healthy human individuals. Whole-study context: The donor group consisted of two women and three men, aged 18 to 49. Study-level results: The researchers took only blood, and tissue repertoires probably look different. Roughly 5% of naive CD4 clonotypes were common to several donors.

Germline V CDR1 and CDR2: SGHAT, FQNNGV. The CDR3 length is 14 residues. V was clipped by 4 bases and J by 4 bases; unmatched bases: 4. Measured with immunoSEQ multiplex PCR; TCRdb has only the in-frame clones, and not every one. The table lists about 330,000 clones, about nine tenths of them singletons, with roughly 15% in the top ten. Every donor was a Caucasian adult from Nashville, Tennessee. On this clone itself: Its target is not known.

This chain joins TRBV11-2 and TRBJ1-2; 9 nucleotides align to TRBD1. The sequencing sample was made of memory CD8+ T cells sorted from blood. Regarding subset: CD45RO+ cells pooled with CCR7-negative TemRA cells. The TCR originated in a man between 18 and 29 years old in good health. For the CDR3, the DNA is TGTGCCAGCAGCTCCGGACAGGGGCTCTATGGCTACACCTTC. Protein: CASSSGQGLYGYTF.